One sample yielded the 26 T cell receptor beta chains listed below, sequenced in a study of beta chain features in type 1 diabetes. Investigators reverse transcribed all isolated RNA, so they sequenced expressed TCRB transcripts. TCRdb's copy holds only in-frame clones and misses some; the assay was immunoSEQ multiplex PCR. The table includes about 900,000 clones, about a sixth detected once. Sequencing was carried out using naive CD4+ T cells from blood. The receptors stem from a woman under 30 in good health.

This clone has only a few counts. The chain combines TRBV7-2 with TRBJ2-1, with 10 nucleotides matching TRBD1. This CDR3 is 13 amino acids long. Germline V gene sequence: CDR1 SGHTA, CDR2 FQGNSA. V gave up 5 bases and J gave up 12 bases; unmatched junction bases: 7. This CDR3 is CASSPIRDRGQFF. The CDR3 nucleotides read TGTGCCAGCAGCCCTATCCGGGACAGGGGGCAGTTCTTC.

The chain uses TRBV4-3 and TRBJ2-1; 12 nucleotides align to TRBD1. Germline-derived CDR1 and CDR2 are LGHNA and YSLEER. There are 15 residues in the CDR3. Trimming at V came to 1 base and at J to 8 bases, leaving 3 bases not matched to a gene. The CDR3 region has the DNA TGCGCCAGCAGCCAAGTAGGGACAGGGGGCGATGAGCAGTTCTTC. This encodes CASSQVGTGGDEQFF.

V is TRBV7-9 and J is TRBJ2-6; 7 positions match TRBD1. Trimming at V came to 5 bases and at J to 0 bases, leaving 7 bases not matched to a gene. Germline CDR1 SEHNR, CDR2 FQNEAQ (reference sequence). The CDR3 has 17 amino acids. The CDR3 spells CASSDRDSVSGANVLTF. Here the CDR3 DNA reads TGTGCCAGCAGCGACCGGGACAGCGTCTCTGGGGCCAACGTCCTGACTTTC.

As regards this clone: The sample carries other DNA sequences with the same CDR3. This sequence joins TRBV5-6 and TRBJ1-1; possibly TRBD1 for D (5 bases). The CDR3 sequence is 14 residues long. The germline CDR1 and CDR2 sequences are SGHDT and YYEEEE. The ends were cut back, 0 bases at V and 2 bases at J, with 8 bases in the middle. The CDR3 loop is CASSLAQVNTEAFF. As DNA, the CDR3 is TGTGCCAGCAGCTTGGCACAGGTTAACACTGAAGCTTTCTTT.

This clone has a handful of counts. This chain uses TRBV2 with TRBJ1-5, with D maybe TRBD1 (6 bases). The CDR3 totals 16 residues. V lost 3 bases to trimming and J lost 7 bases, with 19 bases between them. Germline CDR1 and CDR2: SNHLY and FYNNEI. The DNA of the CDR3 is TGTGCCAGCAGTGACCTTACCAGGGGAACAGGCCAGCCCCAGCATTTT. The encoded protein is CASSDLTRGTGQPQHF.

For this clone: Other DNA sequences in this sample translate to the same CDR3. The V call is TRBV7-2, the J call TRBJ2-5; the D is unclear. Germline CDR1 reads SGHTA; CDR2 reads FQGNSA. The CDR3 extends over 13 amino acids. The ends were cut back, 0 bases at V and 2 bases at J, with 4 bases in the middle. The CDR3 is CASSLARQETQYF. The CDR3 bases are TGTGCCAGCAGCTTAGCGAGGCAAGAGACCCAGTACTTC.

The chain joins TRBV4-2 to TRBJ2-1; D uncertain. The CDR3 is 12 amino acids. CDR1 LGHNA and CDR2 YNFKEQ come from the germline V gene. V lost 0 bases and J 7 bases, leaving 4 bases between the germline ends. For the CDR3, the DNA is TGTGCCAGCAGCCAAGAGTGGAATGAGCAGTTCTTC. Amino acid sequence: CASSQEWNEQFF.

Of note for this clone: Other nucleotide sequences from this sample produce the same CDR3. The CDR3 loop is CAISESGMNTEAFF. CDR3 bases: TGTGCCATCAGTGAGTCAGGAATGAACACTGAAGCTTTCTTT. The chain has TRBV10-3 and TRBJ1-1; D unclear. CDR3 length: 14 residues. Looked up from germline, CDR1 is ENHRY and CDR2 is SYGVKD. With 0 bases removed from V and 0 bases from J, the gap between germline ends came to 5 bases.

This clone was found a few times. The chain has TRBV15 and TRBJ2-3, with TRBD2 identical over 7 bases. CDR3 length: 16 residues. The J segment lost 3 bases and the V segment lost 3 bases, leaving 9 bases of the junction unmatched. The germline gives CDR1 LNHNV, CDR2 YYDKDF (reference sequence). CDR3 sequence reads: CATSSWTSRRTDTQYF. The CDR3 region has the DNA TGTGCCACCAGCAGTTGGACTAGTCGAAGGACAGATACGCAGTATTTT.

The table lists this clone with a few counts. The chain combines TRBV7-8 with TRBJ1-1, with a weak D call TRBD1 (5 bases). Germline CDR1 reads SGHVS; CDR2 reads FQNEAQ. V was cut by 4 bases and J by 5 bases, with 11 bases left in between. This CDR3 spans 13 amino acids. The CDR3 here is CASSSQGGTEAFF. The CDR3 nucleotides read TGTGCCAGCAGCTCGCAGGGTGGTACTGAAGCTTTCTTT.

This clone was seen only a few times. The chain has TRBV19 and TRBJ2-1, with a possible D match to TRBD2 (6 bases). Germline V gives CDR1 LNHDA, CDR2 SQIVND (reference sequence). This CDR3 is 13 amino acids long. V shed 3 bases and J shed 9 bases, with 12 bases lying between them. CDR3 region: CASSMSVGGEQFF. CDR3 sequence (DNA): TGTGCCAGTAGTATGTCTGTGGGGGGTGAGCAGTTCTTC.

The gene calls are TRBV4-3 and TRBJ2-2; no definite D call. The V gene lost 0 bases and the J gene lost 1 base, with 12 bases spanning the gap. CDR3 length: 17 residues. Per germline, CDR1 LGHNA and CDR2 YSLEER. The CDR3 loop is CASSQDPPNGNTGELFF. In DNA form, the CDR3 reads TGCGCCAGCAGCCAAGACCCCCCAAACGGGAACACCGGGGAGCTGTTTTTT.

In this sample, this clone turned up a few times. The rearrangement joins TRBV4-2 to TRBJ1-1; weak D call: TRBD1 (6 bases). Trimming pared 5 bases from V and 7 bases from J, leaving 14 bases between. The length of the CDR3 is 13 residues. Looked up from germline, CDR1 is LGHNA and CDR2 is YNFKEQ. The CDR3: CASSAGRTVEAFF. The CDR3 DNA sequence: TGTGCCAGCAGCGCGGGACGGACAGTTGAAGCTTTCTTT.

The V gene is TRBV15, the J gene TRBJ1-1; the D is unclear. The germline V gene has CDR1 LNHNV and CDR2 YYDKDF (reference sequence). The CDR3 sequence is 15 residues long. With 5 bases removed from V and 3 bases from J, the gap between germline ends came to 16 bases. As DNA, the CDR3 is TGTGCCACCAGCGGGTCAGGTTATGGGGACACTGAAGCTTTCTTT. This translates into CATSGSGYGDTEAFF.

This clone came up once. Possible read error: a much larger clone is one base away. The gene calls are TRBV28 and TRBJ2-1; D is ambiguous. This CDR3 contains 11 residues. Trimming removed 5 bases from V and 7 bases from J, with 6 bases in between. Germline V gene lookup returns CDR1 MDHEN and CDR2 SYDVKM. The CDR3 spells CASSPWNEQFF. The CDR3 region has the DNA TGTGCCAGCAGTCCTTGGAATGAGCAGTTCTTC.

This clone was found a few times. The V call is TRBV5-1, the J call TRBJ2-3, with 8 nucleotides matching TRBD2. With 0 bases clipped from V and 2 bases from J, the junction kept 2 bases outside the gene matches. The CDR3 sequence is 15 residues long. Looked up from germline, CDR1 is SGHRS and CDR2 is YFSETQ. CDR3 sequence (DNA): TGCGCCAGCAGCTTGGGAGGACTAGCCACAGATACGCAGTATTTT. It translates to CASSLGGLATDTQYF.

In its sample, this clone was seen a few times. The chain links TRBV11-2 to TRBJ2-7; a possible D gene is TRBD2 (5 bases). Trimming removed 7 bases at V and 3 bases at J, with 13 bases between. The germline CDR1 and CDR2 sequences are SGHAT and FQNNGV. This CDR3 is 13 amino acids long. CDR3 coding DNA: TGTGCCAGCACCCCTCCCGGGATCTACGAGCAGTACTTC. This encodes CASTPPGIYEQYF.

This clone was detected a few times. V gene TRBV20-1 combines with J gene TRBJ2-1; D call uncertain. In germline, CDR1 is DFQATT, CDR2 SNEGSKA (reference sequence). This CDR3 region has 10 residues. The V end lost 6 bases, the J end lost 8 bases, and 8 bases lay between the germline ends. CDR3 protein: CSALRDEQFF. The CDR3 DNA sequence: TGCAGTGCCTTAAGGGATGAGCAGTTCTTC.

This clone was counted between two and nine times. The chain is built from TRBV11-3 and TRBJ2-1; 9 positions agree with TRBD2. Trimming removed 0 bases from V and 5 bases from J; junction bases left unmatched: 2. This CDR3 spans 15 amino acids. From germline, CDR1 is SGHNT and CDR2 YENEEA. The CDR3 loop reads CASSLETSGNNEQFF. The CDR3 DNA reads as TGTGCCAGCAGCTTAGAGACTAGCGGCAACAATGAGCAGTTCTTC. The whole variable domain, remainder taken from reference TRBV11-3 and TRBJ2-1, is EAGVVQSPRYKIIEKKQPVAFWCNPISGHNTLYWYLQNLGQGPELLIRYENEEAVDDSQLPKDRFSAERLKGVDSTLKIQPAELGDSAVYLCASSLETSGNNEQFFGPGTRLTVL.

This clone was detected only a few times. This chain links TRBV4-3 with TRBJ2-7; possibly TRBD2 for D (6 bases). V lost 1 base, J lost 9 bases, and 7 bases lay in between. From germline, CDR1 is LGHNA and CDR2 YSLEER. The length of the CDR3 is 11 residues. The CDR3 spells CASSQAGRQYF. CDR3 nucleotide sequence: TGCGCCAGCAGCCAAGCCGGGAGGCAGTACTTC.

The chain carries TRBV4-3 and TRBJ2-2, with D possibly matching TRBD2 (6 bases). V gave up 3 bases and J gave up 7 bases, with 15 bases separating them. The CDR3 covers 15 residues. CDR1 is LGHNA, CDR2 YSLEER, per germline. CDR3 amino acids: CASSQTGGYGGELFF. The DNA for the CDR3 is TGCGCCAGCAGCCAGACTGGAGGGTACGGCGGGGAGCTGTTTTTT.

In this sample, this clone turned up a few times. This chain links TRBV19 with TRBJ2-1; D is unclear. Trimming removed 1 base from V and 5 bases from J, with 18 bases in between. The CDR3 length is 17 residues. Germline V gene sequence: CDR1 LNHDA, CDR2 SQIVND (reference sequence). Here the CDR3 reads CASSIGPHRRDNNEQFF. The CDR3 coding sequence is TGTGCCAGTAGTATAGGTCCTCACCGGCGTGATAACAATGAGCAGTTCTTC. The full variable domain, completed using reference TRBV19 and TRBJ2-1, is DGGITQSPKYLFRKEGQNVTLSCEQNLNHDAMYWYRQDPGQGLRLIYYSQIVNDFQKGDIAEGYSVSREKKESFPLTVTSAQKNPTAFYLCASSIGPHRRDNNEQFFGPGTRLTVL.

CDR3 region: CSVGVGDNEQFF. The CDR3 coding sequence is TGCAGCGTTGGGGTAGGGGACAATGAGCAGTTCTTC. The chain joins TRBV29-1 to TRBJ2-1, with a possible D match to TRBD1 (5 bases). The length of the CDR3 is 12 residues. In germline, CDR1 is SQVTM, CDR2 ANQGSEA. Trimming pared 4 bases from V and 5 bases from J, leaving 9 bases between.

The gene calls are TRBV7-2 and TRBJ2-5, with 8 positions matching TRBD1. The CDR3 is made up of 16 amino acids. Trimming took 4 bases from V and 2 from J; bases not matched to a gene: 9. Germline V gene lookup returns CDR1 SGHTA and CDR2 FQGNSA. The CDR3 protein is CASSSLIRGRQETQYF. The CDR3 region has the DNA TGTGCCAGCAGCTCACTCATCAGGGGGCGACAAGAGACCCAGTACTTC.

The rearrangement joins TRBV6-5 to TRBJ2-7; 10 bases match TRBD2. CDR3 length equals 15 residues. Germline V gene data show CDR1 as MNHEY and CDR2 as SVGAGI. With 2 bases clipped from V and 4 bases from J, the junction kept 5 bases outside the gene matches. CDR3 nucleotides: TGTGCCAGCAGTTACGCGCGGACTAGCGGATACGAGCAGTACTTC. Its protein product is CASSYARTSGYEQYF.

This clone was observed a few times. The rearrangement joins TRBV28 to TRBJ2-3; 14 bases align to TRBD2. Looked up from germline, CDR1 is MDHEN and CDR2 is SYDVKM. The CDR3 has 16 amino acids. The V segment lost 4 bases and the J segment 4 bases; nucleotides outside the gene matches: 4. In nucleotides, the CDR3 is TGTGCCAGCAGTTACCGGACTAGCGGGAGGTCAGATACGCAGTATTTT. The encoded protein is CASSYRTSGRSDTQYF.